These 6 T cell receptor beta chains were sequenced from one sample in a study of T cells after yellow fever vaccination. Using its own MiXCR run on the 5' RACE reads, TCRdb lists one record per CDR3 protein. The data contain around 250,000 distinct CDR3 sequences, about 7% of them singletons. The sample in question was CD4+ T cells sorted from PBMCs, obtained 15 days after the yellow fever booster vaccination. The origin of the receptors is a young man who received the YFV17D yellow fever vaccine.

On this clonotype: This clone may be a read error of a much larger clone one base away. The CDR3 does not end in the conserved phenylalanine or tryptophan, so this is likely a read error. The gene calls are TRBV7-2 and TRBJ2-3, with D perhaps given as TRBD1 or TRBD2 (5 bases each). Germline V gene lookup returns CDR1 SGHTA and CDR2 FQGNSA. This CDR3 contains 16 residues. Trimming took 2 bases from V and 1 from J, leaving 13 bases between them. The CDR3 region has the DNA TGTGCCAGCAGCTTAAGGGACCCCCTAGGCACAGATACGCAGTATTTA. Translating it yields CASSLRDPLGTDTQYL.

This clonotype was seen repeatedly, ten times or more. The chain has TRBV3-1 and TRBJ2-1; D uncertain. CDR3 size: 14 residues. V lost 3 bases and J lost 4, with 10 bases in between. Germline V gene sequence: CDR1 LGHDT, CDR2 YNNKEL (reference sequence). The CDR3 sequence is CASSHSSRYNEQFF. DNA of the CDR3: TGTGCCAGCAGCCATTCCTCGCGGTACAATGAGCAGTTCTTC.

This clonotype has just a few counts. The rearrangement joins TRBV3-1 to TRBJ1-2, with 9 bases fitting TRBD1. V trimming: 4 bases; J trimming: 6 bases; junction bases outside the gene matches: 9. The CDR3 contains 15 residues. The germline CDR1 and CDR2 sequences are LGHDT and YNNKEL (reference sequence). CDR3 amino acids: CASSPGTGTSDGYTF. CDR3 sequence (DNA): TGTGCCAGCAGCCCAGGGACAGGGACCTCTGATGGCTACACCTTC.

This clonotype appeared a few times. The genes are TRBV27 and TRBJ2-2; perhaps TRBD1 as D (5 bases). The V gene lost 8 bases and the J gene lost 6 bases, with 10 bases spanning the gap. This CDR3 has 12 residues. Germline assignment: CDR1 MNHEY and CDR2 SMNVEV (reference sequence). This chain's CDR3 is CASARVAGELFF. The CDR3 DNA sequence: TGTGCCAGCGCCAGGGTGGCCGGGGAGCTGTTTTTT.

This clonotype was detected many times. This chain joins TRBV5-1 and TRBJ2-1; D is ambiguous. This CDR3 spans 14 amino acids. CDR1 and CDR2 from the germline V gene are SGHRS and YFSETQ. With 0 bases removed from V and 8 bases from J, the gap between germline ends came to 12 bases. For the CDR3, the DNA is TGCGCCAGCAGCTTGGAGAGGCCGAGCGATGAGCAGTTCTTC. Its protein product is CASSLERPSDEQFF.

This chain connects TRBV7-2 to TRBJ1-2; D gene ambiguous. Germline V gene lookup returns CDR1 SGHTA and CDR2 FQGNSA. Deletions cut 6 bases from V and 8 bases from J, with 22 bases between. The CDR3 has 15 residues. The CDR3 here is CASRLREERNLGYTF. For the CDR3, the DNA is TGTGCCAGCAGACTCCGTGAGGAAAGAAATCTAGGCTACACCTTC.